A few counts support the clone carrying this T cell receptor beta chain. The target antigen is unknown. At one end, the junction sequence differs from germline, possibly due to a read error. Template switching introduced a universal primer site, and the cDNA bore unique molecular identifiers. TCRdb reanalysed the 5' RACE reads using MiXCR and keeps one entry per CDR3 protein. The sample includes some 900,000 distinct CDR3 sequences, 10% to 15% of them seen just once. Germline V lookup: CDR1 LNHNV, CDR2 YYDKDF (reference sequence). This CDR3 is 15 amino acids long. These data originate in a study of identical twins. Study-level findings and limits: The presence of invariant MAIT and iNKT cells could partly confound analyses of zero-insertion sequences.

The same data also went into a second study, on yellow fever vaccine responses in identical twins. That source adds: Vaccine-induced T cell responses in twins were reportedly observed to appear partly convergent, partly personalized.

The specimen was PBMCs. The clonotype originates from a woman aged 18-30 years in good health. The chain has TRBV15 and TRBJ1-3; D call uncertain. The CDR3 region has the DNA TGTGCCACCAGCAGAGTATCCGGCTCTGGAAACACCATGTATTTT. The encoded protein is CATSRVSGSGNTMYF.